The clone carrying this T cell receptor (beta chain) appeared a few times. The antigen remains undetermined. This sample is part of a study of T cells after posttransplantation cyclophosphamide. Overall study findings and caveats: After PTCy, TRB diversity resembled that of CNI/methotrexate controls. Blood and skin or GI T cell repertoires showed limited TRB overlap. Donor-recipient repertoire similarity was low at 1-2 months, rising over year one.

The CDR3 has 15 amino acids. CDR1 and CDR2 (germline): MNHEY, SVGAGI. V was pared by 2 bases and J by 0 bases, with 1 base of the junction left unmatched. Busulfan-fludarabine conditioning, marrow transplant, and cyclophosphamide on days +3 and +4 were administered. Clones were sequenced by immunoSEQ multiplex PCR, and TCRdb holds only the in-frame ones, with some missing. Altogether roughly 4,600 clones are present, 76% being singletons, with the ten largest covering approximately 34%. The chain joins TRBV6-5 to TRBJ1-3; 7 positions agree with TRBD1. The sample in question was PBMCs, obtained after allogeneic stem cell transplant with posttransplant cyclophosphamide. This clonotype was obtained from a male patient between 35 and 55 years old who received an allogeneic stem cell transplant from a related donor, was CMV-positive, and had acute and chronic GVHD. Some T cells may be transferred from the graft donor. The CDR3 is CASSYGDSSGNTIYF. Here the CDR3 DNA reads TGTGCCAGCAGTTACGGGGACAGCTCTGGAAACACCATATATTTT.